The clone carrying this T cell receptor (beta chain) was counted many times. The data were obtained in a study of early T cells in non-severe SARS-CoV-2 infection. One entry per CDR3 protein results from TCRdb running MiXCR on the 5' RACE reads. The sample holds fewer than 30,000 distinct CDR3 sequences, around 4.2% seen once. This CDR3 is 16 amino acids long. Germline CDR1 is SGHTA and CDR2 is FQGNSA. V was clipped by 1 base and J by 0 bases; unmatched bases: 3. Sequencing used whole blood. This sequence joins TRBV7-2 and TRBJ2-3; 8 bases are shared with TRBD2. The receptor was derived from an adult who was a healthcare worker with PCR-confirmed SARS-CoV-2 infection or an uninfected control (not recorded which). The CDR3 DNA sequence: TGTGCCAGCAGCTTAGTCGGCGGGGGGAGCACAGATACGCAGTATTTT. This gives the protein CASSLVGGGSTDTQYF.